This TCR beta chain came from a study of neurological immune-mediated disorders. Study-wide results and limits: As far as clinical or MRI features were concerned, none was associated with the multiple sclerosis repertoire cluster.

TCRdb ran MiXCR on the 5' RACE reads and lists one entry per CDR3 protein. Of roughly 100,000 distinct CDR3 sequences listed, roughly 3.5% are singletons. This clonotype was found many times. Its specificity is not known. Germline CDR1 and CDR2: SGHVS and FNYEAQ. V was shortened by 5 bases and J by 4 bases, with 11 bases between the two germline ends. CDR3 length equals 13 residues. This chain connects TRBV7-6 to TRBJ1-1, with D hard to call. The clonotype was recovered from a woman aged 18 to 35 with multiple sclerosis. The sequencing input was PBMCs. CDR3: CASSPEVSTEAFF. CDR3 DNA sequence: TGTGCCAGCAGCCCCGAGGTATCCACTGAAGCTTTCTTT.